The entry that follows covers one T cell receptor (beta chain) sequence. This clonotype was seen many times. Its antigen specificity is not known. Within one base of it there is no much larger clone, and no base qualities were kept. The sample originates from a study of tumor and adjacent non-tumor tissue in lung cancer (dated by TCRdb to 2017 to 2018). Turning to the overall study: By cancer type, the cohort comprised under 15 adenocarcinoma patients, 2 squamous cell carcinoma patients and 1 small cell lung cancer patient. Ages among the 15 or so patients ranged from roughly 31 to 76 years, there were approximately 10 men and 5 women, and disease was at TNM stage I to III. A total of fewer than 150 million productive TCRbeta reads were generated by sequencing, corresponding to an average of around 3.8 million reads per sample. The study compared bulk TCRbeta repertoires between lung tumor tissue and matched distant non-tumor lung tissue from more than twelve lung cancer patients. TCRbeta CDR3 sequencing was performed on 25 to 30 paired specimens, with one tumor sample and one normal lung sample collected per patient. Study-wide conclusions, independent of this receptor: Peripheral blood was not sequenced, so blood TCRbeta repertoires were not examined in the lung cancer patients of the study. A significantly larger cumulative share of the repertoire was made up by the top 100 clones in normal lung than in tumor tissue. Younger patients had significantly higher TCR diversity, and higher tumor TCR diversity was associated with shorter overall and disease-free survival. Only about 15 patients were in the cohort, and the authors stated that larger samples and more detailed clinical data are needed. Neither the sequencing platform nor unique molecular identifiers are named or mentioned anywhere in the methods. Tumor tissue showed significantly higher TCR diversity (inverse Simpson) than normal lung tissue, at around 460 vs 160 (P = 0.0075, Mann-Whitney U test).

Library generation was performed with multiplex PCR. Sequencing used an Illumina HiSeq 2500. TCRbeta libraries were built by three rounds of nested PCR using primers (Table S4), following protocols modified from ARM-PCR. Before sequencing, PCR products of 200-500 bp were excised from the gel and purified with the QIAquick gel extraction kit. As for how the authors treated the data: Reads were cleaned using Trimmomatic, were merged into complete CDR3 sequences using FLASH, and were assigned to V(D)J germline segments using MiTCR. Clonal diversity was computed as the inverse Simpson's index with VDJtools. In-frame sequences lacking a premature stop codon were counted as productive reads. TCRdb cleaned the public reads at Q25 with fastp, built clones with MiXCR and kept in-frame beta chains. Every CDR3 protein is listed once, alongside the most common genes and DNA of its rows. Clone size and V and J calls follow TCRdb, not the original study. A total of some 120,000 distinct CDR3 sequences appear in this sample, roughly 67% of them only once. Roughly 12% of the sample belongs to the ten largest clones.

There are 11 amino acids in the CDR3, from cysteine to phenylalanine inclusive. Just the 33-base CDR3 DNA is kept, in frame starting at base 1. V lost 6 bases and J lost 9 bases; the stretch between them is 12 bases long. From the germline V gene, CDR1 is SQVTM and CDR2 is ANQGSEA. RNA was isolated from bulk unsorted tissue, and RNA quality was assessed with a NanoDrop ND-1000 and an Agilent 2100. All donors had newly diagnosed lung cancer, had not received prior chemotherapy, and were admitted for thoracic surgery in China between August and November 2014. Patients with previous radiotherapy or chemotherapy, or with another concurrent cancer, were excluded from the study. Surgical tissue pieces of about 1-2.3 cm3 were preserved in RNAlater solution and were kept at -80 degrees C until use.

The TCR comes from a young man with non-small cell lung cancer. Here the chain combines TRBV29-1 and TRBJ2-1, with an unclear D gene assignment. Sequencing was performed on lung tumor tissue. The CDR3 loop reads CSVGEFGEQFF. The sequence in DNA is TGCAGCGTCGGTGAATTTGGTGAGCAGTTCTTC.